This T cell receptor (beta chain) is from a study of T cell responses to AZD1222 COVID-19 vaccine. At the level of the study: Investigators merged groups given second doses at roughly 4 or roughly 12 weeks.

This CDR3 is 16 amino acids long. Unmatched junction bases numbered 2, after V lost 0 bases and J lost 1 base. Germline V lookup: CDR1 SGHRS, CDR2 YFSETQ. With regard to this clone: Antigen: not known.

General observations from the study: Regions left unmutated in variants are reportedly the target of nearly half of spike-specific TCRs. Clonal diversity may have been underestimated in mostly white British donors.

Data came from immunoSEQ multiplex PCR; TCRdb stores just in-frame clones and leaves some out. The sample shows some 100,000 clones, roughly 89% of them seen only once. The clonotype was recovered from an adult in good health. The source material was peripheral blood, sampled on day 0 of AZD1222 vaccination. This chain uses TRBV5-1 with TRBJ2-3, with 10 bases lining up with TRBD2. The CDR3: CASSLASGRGTDTQYF. In DNA, the CDR3 is TGCGCCAGCAGCTTGGCTAGCGGGAGAGGCACAGATACGCAGTATTTT.